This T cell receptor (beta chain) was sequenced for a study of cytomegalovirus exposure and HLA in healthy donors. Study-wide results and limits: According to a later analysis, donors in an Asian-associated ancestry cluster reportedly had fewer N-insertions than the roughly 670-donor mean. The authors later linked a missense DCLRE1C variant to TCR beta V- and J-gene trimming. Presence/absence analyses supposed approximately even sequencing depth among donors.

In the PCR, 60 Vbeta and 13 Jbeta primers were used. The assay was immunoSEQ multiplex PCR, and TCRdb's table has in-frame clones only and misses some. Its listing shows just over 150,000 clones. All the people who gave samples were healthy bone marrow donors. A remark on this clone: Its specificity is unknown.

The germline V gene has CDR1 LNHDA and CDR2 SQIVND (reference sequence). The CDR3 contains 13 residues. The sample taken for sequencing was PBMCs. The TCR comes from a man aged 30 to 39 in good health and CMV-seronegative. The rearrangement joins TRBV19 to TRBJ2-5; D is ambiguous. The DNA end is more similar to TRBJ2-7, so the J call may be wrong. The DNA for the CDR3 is TGTGCCAGTAGTATGCAGGAATCCTACGAGCAGTACTTC. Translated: CASSMQESYEQYF.